The rows below give T cell receptor beta chains drawn from one sample of a study of blood T cells in healthy people across ages. TCRdb independently ran MiXCR on the 5' RACE reads; one entry per CDR3 protein. The sample yields 1,500,000 or so distinct CDR3 sequences, around 59% seen once. The sequenced sample consisted of blood. The receptors originated from a man aged 18 to 30 in good health. CDR3s include the opening cysteine and the closing phenylalanine or tryptophan. D genes are given only for firm matches. For some rows the clone size is stated as once, few or many, or as a class when expanded; others skip it.

TRBJ2-6 | NA | NA | TRBV6-2/TRBV6-3 | 17 | CASSPGIRFSGANVLTF | TGTGCCAGCAGCCCCGGGATTAGGTTCTCTGGGGCCAACGTCCTGACTTTC
TRBJ2-7 | NA | NA | TRBV6-1 | 12 | CASTAENYEQYF | TGTGCCAGCACAGCGGAGAACTACGAGCAGTACTTC
TRBJ2-3 | NA | NA | TRBV7-2 | 16 | CASSLGGGQSTDTQYF | TGTGCCAGCAGCTTGGGCGGGGGACAAAGCACAGATACGCAGTATTTT
TRBJ2-7 | NA | NA | TRBV7-2 | 14 | CASSSGLAGYKQYF | TGTGCCAGCAGCTCAGGACTGGCAGGGTACAAGCAGTACTTC
TRBJ1-6 | NA | NA | TRBV5-1 | 14 | CASSFGIGDSPLHF | TGCGCCAGCAGCTTTGGGATTGGCGATTCACCCCTCCACTTT
TRBJ1-6 | many | TRBD1 | TRBV20-1 | 13 | CSAQDRGRSPLHF | TGCAGTGCCCAGGACAGGGGAAGATCACCCCTCCACTTT
TRBJ1-2 | NA | NA | TRBV14 | 13 | CASSQVRGYGYTF | TGTGCCAGCAGCCAAGTCAGGGGCTATGGCTACACCTTC
TRBJ1-2 | few | TRBD1 | TRBV20-1 | 13 | CSAKTGTVYGYTF | TGCAGTGCTAAAACCGGGACAGTCTATGGCTACACCTTC
TRBJ2-1 | NA | NA | TRBV7-9 | 12 | CASTHVYNEQFF | TGTGCCAGCACCCATGTCTACAATGAGCAGTTCTTC
TRBJ2-1 | NA | TRBD2 | TRBV7-6 | 17 | CASSLGSPTSGRSEQFF | TGTGCCAGCAGCTTAGGTTCCCCAACTAGCGGGAGAAGCGAGCAGTTCTTC
TRBJ1-6 | NA | TRBD1 | TRBV25-1 | 14 | CASRGTGGHSPLHF | TGTGCCAGCAGGGGGACAGGGGGGCATTCACCCCTCCACTTT
TRBJ2-7 | NA | NA | TRBV3-1 | 15 | CASSPGTPPAGEQYF | TGTGCCAGCAGCCCTGGGACACCGCCCGCGGGAGAGCAGTACTTC
TRBJ2-5 | NA | TRBD1 | TRBV20-1 | 16 | CSARDSTTGERETQYF | TGCAGTGCTAGAGATAGTACGACAGGGGAGAGAGAGACCCAGTACTTC
TRBJ1-1 | NA | NA | TRBV29-1 | 12 | CSVDGQGTEAFF | TGCAGCGTTGACGGCCAGGGGACTGAAGCTTTCTTT
TRBJ2-5 | NA | NA | TRBV10-3 | 14 | CVISESGTEETQYF | TGTGTCATCAGTGAGTCGGGGACTGAAGAGACCCAGTACTTC